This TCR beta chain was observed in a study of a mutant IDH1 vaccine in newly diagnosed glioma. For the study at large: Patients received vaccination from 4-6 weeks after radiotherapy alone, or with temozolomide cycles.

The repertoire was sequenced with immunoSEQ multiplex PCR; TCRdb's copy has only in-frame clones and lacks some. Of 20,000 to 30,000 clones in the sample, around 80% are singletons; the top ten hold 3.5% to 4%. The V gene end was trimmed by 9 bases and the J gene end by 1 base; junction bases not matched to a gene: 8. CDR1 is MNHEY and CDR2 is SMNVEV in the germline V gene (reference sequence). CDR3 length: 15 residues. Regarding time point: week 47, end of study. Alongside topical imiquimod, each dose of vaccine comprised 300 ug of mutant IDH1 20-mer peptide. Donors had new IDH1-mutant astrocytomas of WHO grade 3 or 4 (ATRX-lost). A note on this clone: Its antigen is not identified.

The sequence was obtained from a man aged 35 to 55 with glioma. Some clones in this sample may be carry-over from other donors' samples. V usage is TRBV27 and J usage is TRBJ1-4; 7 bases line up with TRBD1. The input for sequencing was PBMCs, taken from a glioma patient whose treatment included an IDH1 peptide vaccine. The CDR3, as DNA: TGTGCCAGGGCCCAGGGGGGGCAAACTAATGAAAAACTGTTTTTT. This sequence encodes CARAQGGQTNEKLFF.